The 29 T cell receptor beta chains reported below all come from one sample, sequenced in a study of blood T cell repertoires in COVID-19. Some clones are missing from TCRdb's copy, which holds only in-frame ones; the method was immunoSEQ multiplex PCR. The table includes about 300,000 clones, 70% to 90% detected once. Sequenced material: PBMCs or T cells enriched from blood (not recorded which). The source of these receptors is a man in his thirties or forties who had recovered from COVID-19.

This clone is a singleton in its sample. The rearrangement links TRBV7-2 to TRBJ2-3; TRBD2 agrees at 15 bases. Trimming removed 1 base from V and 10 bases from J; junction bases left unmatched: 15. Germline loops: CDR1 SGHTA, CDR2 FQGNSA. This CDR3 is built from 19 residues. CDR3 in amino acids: CASSLGSRTSGRASGAQYF. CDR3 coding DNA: TGTGCCAGCAGCTTAGGCTCAAGGACTAGCGGGAGGGCCAGTGGTGCGCAGTATTTT.

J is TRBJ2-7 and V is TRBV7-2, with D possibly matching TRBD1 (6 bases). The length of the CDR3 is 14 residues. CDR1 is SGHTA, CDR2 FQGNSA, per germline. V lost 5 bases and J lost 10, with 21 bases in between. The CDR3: CASSPPGTFVEQYF. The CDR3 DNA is TGTGCCAGCAGCCCCCCCGGGACATTTGTTGAACAGTACTTC.

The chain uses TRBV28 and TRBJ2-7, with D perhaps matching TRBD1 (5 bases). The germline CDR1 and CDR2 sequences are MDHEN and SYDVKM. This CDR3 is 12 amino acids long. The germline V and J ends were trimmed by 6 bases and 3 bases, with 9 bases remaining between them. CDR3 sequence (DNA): TGTGCCAGCAGAGACAGACTCTACGAGCAGTACTTC. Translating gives CASRDRLYEQYF.

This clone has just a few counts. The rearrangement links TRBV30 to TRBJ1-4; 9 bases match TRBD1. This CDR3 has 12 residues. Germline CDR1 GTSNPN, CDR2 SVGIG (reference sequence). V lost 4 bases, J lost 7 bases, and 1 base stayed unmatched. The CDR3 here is CAWKTGGEKLFF. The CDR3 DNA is TGTGCCTGGAAGACAGGGGGTGAAAAACTGTTTTTT.

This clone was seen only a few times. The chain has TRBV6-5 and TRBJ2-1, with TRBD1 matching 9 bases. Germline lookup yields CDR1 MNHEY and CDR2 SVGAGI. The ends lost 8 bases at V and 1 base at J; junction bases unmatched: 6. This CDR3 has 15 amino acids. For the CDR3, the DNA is TGTGCCAGCTTCTGGACAGGGGAGTCCTACAATGAGCAGTTCTTC. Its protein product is CASFWTGESYNEQFF.

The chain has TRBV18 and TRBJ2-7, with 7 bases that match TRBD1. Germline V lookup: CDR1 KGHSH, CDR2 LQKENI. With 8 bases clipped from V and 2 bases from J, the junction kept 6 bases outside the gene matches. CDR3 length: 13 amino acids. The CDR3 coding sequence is TGTGCCAGCAGGAAGGGGGCTCCCTACGAGCAGTACTTC. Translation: CASRKGAPYEQYF. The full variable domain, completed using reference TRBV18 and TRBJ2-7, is NAGVMQNPRHLVRRRGQEARLRCSPMKGHSHVYWYRQLPEEGLKFMVYLQKENIIDESGMPKERFSAEFPKEGPSILRIQQVVRGDSAAYFCASRKGAPYEQYFGPGTRLTVT.

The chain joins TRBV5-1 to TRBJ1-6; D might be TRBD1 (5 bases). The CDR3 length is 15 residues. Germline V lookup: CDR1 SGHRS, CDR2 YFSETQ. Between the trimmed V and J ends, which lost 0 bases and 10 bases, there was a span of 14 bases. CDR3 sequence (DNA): TGCGCCAGCAGCTTGGAAGGCCTCGGGGGATCACCCCTCCACTTT. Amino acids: CASSLEGLGGSPLHF. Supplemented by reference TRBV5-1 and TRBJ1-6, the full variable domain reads KAGVTQTPRYLIKTRGQQVTLSCSPISGHRSVSWYQQTPGQGLQFLFEYFSETQRNKGNFPGRFSGRQFSNSRSEMNVSTLELGDSALYLCASSLEGLGGSPLHFGNGTRLTVT.

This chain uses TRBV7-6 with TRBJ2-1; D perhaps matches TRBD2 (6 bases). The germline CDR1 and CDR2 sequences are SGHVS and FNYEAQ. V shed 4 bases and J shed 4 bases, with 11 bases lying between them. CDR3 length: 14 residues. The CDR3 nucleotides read TGTGCCAGCAGCTGGCGGGGCTCGTACAATGAGCAGTTCTTC. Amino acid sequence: CASSWRGSYNEQFF.

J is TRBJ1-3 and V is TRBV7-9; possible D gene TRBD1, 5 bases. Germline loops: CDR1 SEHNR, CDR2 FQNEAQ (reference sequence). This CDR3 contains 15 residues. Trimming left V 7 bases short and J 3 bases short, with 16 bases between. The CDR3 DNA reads TGTGCCAGCAACCCCATCCAGGGTAGTGGAAACACCATATATTTT. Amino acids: CASNPIQGSGNTIYF.

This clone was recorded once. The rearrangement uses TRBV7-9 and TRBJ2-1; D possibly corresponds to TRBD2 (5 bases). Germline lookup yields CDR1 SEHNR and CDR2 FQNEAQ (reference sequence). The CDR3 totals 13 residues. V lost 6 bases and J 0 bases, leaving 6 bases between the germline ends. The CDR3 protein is CASSRGSYNEQFF. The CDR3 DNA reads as TGTGCCAGCAGTCGGGGCTCCTACAATGAGCAGTTCTTC.

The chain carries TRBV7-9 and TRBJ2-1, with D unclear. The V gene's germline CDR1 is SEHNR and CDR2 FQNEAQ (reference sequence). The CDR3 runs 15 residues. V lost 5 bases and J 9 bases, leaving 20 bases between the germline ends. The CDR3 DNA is TGTGCCAGCAGCGAAACAAACAACTACCTCGGTGAGCAGTTCTTC. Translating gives CASSETNNYLGEQFF.

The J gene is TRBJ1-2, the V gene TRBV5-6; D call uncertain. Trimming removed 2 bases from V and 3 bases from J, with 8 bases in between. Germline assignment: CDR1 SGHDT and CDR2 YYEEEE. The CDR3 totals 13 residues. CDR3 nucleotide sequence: TGTGCCAGCAGCTTTTTCCAGGACTATGGCTACACCTTC. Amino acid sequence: CASSFFQDYGYTF.

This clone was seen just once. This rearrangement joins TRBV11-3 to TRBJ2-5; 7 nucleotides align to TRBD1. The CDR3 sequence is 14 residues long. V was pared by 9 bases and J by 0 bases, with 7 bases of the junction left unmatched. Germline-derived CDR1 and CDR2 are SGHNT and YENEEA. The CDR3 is CASNRGRYQETQYF. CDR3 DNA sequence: TGTGCCAGTAACAGGGGACGCTACCAAGAGACCCAGTACTTC.

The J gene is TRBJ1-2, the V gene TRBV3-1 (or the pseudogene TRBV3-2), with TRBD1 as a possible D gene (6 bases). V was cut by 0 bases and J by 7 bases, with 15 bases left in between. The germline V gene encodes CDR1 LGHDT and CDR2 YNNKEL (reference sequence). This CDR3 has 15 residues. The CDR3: CASSQDVAGVSGYTF. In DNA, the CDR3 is TGTGCCAGCAGCCAAGATGTGGCAGGGGTCTCTGGCTACACCTTC.

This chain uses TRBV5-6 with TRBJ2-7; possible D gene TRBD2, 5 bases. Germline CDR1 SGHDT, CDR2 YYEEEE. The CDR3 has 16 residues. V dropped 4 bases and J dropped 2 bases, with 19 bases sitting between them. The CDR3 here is CASSRPGRLRAYEQYF. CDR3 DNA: TGTGCCAGCAGCCGCCCCGGCAGGTTGAGGGCCTACGAGCAGTACTTC.

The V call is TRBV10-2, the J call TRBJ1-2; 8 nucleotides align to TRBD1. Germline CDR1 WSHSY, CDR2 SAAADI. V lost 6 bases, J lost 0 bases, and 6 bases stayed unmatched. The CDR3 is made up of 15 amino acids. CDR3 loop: CASRDTGGANYGYTF. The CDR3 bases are TGCGCCAGCAGAGATACAGGGGGTGCTAACTATGGCTACACCTTC.

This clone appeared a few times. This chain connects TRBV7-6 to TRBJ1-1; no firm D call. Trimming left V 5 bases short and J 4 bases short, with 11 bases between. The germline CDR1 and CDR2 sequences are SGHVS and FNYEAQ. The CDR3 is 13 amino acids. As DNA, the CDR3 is TGTGCCAGCAGCCCACAGAGCAGCACTGAAGCTTTCTTT. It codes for CASSPQSSTEAFF. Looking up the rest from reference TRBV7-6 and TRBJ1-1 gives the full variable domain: GAGVSQSPRYKVTKRGQDVALRCDPISGHVSLYWYRQALGQGPEFLTYFNYEAQQDKSGLPNDRFSAERPEGSISTLTIQRTEQRDSAMYRCASSPQSSTEAFFGQGTRLTVV.

DNA of the CDR3: TGCGCCAGCAGCTTGGCCACCGCGGGGGTGAACACTGAAGCTTTCTTT. It translates to CASSLATAGVNTEAFF. This chain joins TRBV5-1 and TRBJ1-1, with D possibly matching TRBD1 (5 bases). V was pared by 0 bases and J by 0 bases, with 12 bases between. Germline CDR1 SGHRS, CDR2 YFSETQ. CDR3 size: 16 residues.

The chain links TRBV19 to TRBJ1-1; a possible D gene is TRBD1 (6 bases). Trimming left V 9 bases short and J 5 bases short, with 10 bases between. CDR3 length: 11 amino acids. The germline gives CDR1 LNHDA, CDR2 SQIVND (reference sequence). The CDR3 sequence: CASTGLTEAFF. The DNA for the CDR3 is TGTGCCAGCACAGGGTTGACTGAAGCTTTCTTT.

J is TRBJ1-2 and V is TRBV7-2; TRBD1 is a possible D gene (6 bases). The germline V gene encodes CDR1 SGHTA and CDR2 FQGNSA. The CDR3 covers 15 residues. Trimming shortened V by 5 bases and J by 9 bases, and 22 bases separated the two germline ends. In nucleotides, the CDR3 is TGTGCCAGCAGCCAGGAGCGGACTGGGGGCAACCGCTACACCTTC. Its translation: CASSQERTGGNRYTF.

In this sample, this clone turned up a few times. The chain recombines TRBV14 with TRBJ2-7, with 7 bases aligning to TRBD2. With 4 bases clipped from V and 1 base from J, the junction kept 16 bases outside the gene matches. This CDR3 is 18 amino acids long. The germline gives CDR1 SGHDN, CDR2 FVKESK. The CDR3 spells CASSLRTGRESRSYEQYF. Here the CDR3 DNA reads TGTGCCAGCAGCCTTAGGACGGGGCGGGAGAGTCGGTCCTACGAGCAGTACTTC.

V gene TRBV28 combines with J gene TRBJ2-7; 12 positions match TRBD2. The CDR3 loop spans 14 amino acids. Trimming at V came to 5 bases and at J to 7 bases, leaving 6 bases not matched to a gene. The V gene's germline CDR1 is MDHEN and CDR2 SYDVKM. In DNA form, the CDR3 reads TGTGCCAGCAGTCCGCTAGCGGGGGGGCGTGAGCAGTACTTC. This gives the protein CASSPLAGGREQYF.

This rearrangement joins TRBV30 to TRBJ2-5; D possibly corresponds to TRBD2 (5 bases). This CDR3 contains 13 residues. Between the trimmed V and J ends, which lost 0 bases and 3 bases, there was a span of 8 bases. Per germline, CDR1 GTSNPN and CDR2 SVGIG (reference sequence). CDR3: CAWSVWRKETQYF. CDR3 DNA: TGTGCCTGGAGTGTTTGGAGGAAAGAGACCCAGTACTTC.

The CDR3 region is CASRGTSGGGHRSYNEQFF. CDR3 nucleotide sequence: TGTGCCAGTAGGGGGACTAGCGGGGGAGGCCATCGCTCCTACAATGAGCAGTTCTTC. The V and J genes are TRBV19 and TRBJ2-1, with 14 bases matching TRBD2. CDR1 is LNHDA, CDR2 SQIVND, per germline (reference sequence). The junction had 10 bases not matched to a gene; V was cut back by 6 bases and J by 0 bases. The CDR3 covers 19 residues. Variable domain in full (rest from reference TRBV19 and TRBJ2-1): DGGITQSPKYLFRKEGQNVTLSCEQNLNHDAMYWYRQDPGQGLRLIYYSQIVNDFQKGDIAEGYSVSREKKESFPLTVTSAQKNPTAFYLCASRGTSGGGHRSYNEQFFGPGTRLTVL.

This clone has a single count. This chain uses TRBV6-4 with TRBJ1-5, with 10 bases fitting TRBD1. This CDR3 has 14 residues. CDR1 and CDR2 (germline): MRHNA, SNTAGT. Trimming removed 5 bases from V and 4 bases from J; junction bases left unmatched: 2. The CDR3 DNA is TGTGCCAGCAGTCCGGGACAGGGGAATCAGCCCCAGCATTTT. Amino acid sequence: CASSPGQGNQPQHF.

This CDR3 reads CASSYMGQAPYEQYF. The CDR3 DNA follows: TGTGCCAGCAGTTACATGGGACAGGCACCCTACGAGCAGTACTTC. V gene TRBV6-5 combines with J gene TRBJ2-7; 8 bases fit TRBD1. V shed 2 bases and J 2 bases; nucleotides not matched to a gene: 5. Germline V gives CDR1 MNHEY, CDR2 SVGAGI. The CDR3 has 15 residues.

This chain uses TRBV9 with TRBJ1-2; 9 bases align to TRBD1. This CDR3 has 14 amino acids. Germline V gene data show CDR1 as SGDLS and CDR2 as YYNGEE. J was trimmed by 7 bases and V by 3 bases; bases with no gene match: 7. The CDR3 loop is CASSGGTGQRGYTF. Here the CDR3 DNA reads TGTGCCAGCAGCGGAGGGACAGGGCAGCGTGGCTACACCTTC.

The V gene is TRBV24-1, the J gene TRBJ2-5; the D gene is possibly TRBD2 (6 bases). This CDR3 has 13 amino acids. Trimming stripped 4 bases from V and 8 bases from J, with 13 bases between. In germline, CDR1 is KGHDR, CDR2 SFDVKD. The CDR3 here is CATSEARGRTQYF. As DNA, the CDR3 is TGTGCCACCAGTGAAGCCCGGGGGAGAACCCAGTACTTC.

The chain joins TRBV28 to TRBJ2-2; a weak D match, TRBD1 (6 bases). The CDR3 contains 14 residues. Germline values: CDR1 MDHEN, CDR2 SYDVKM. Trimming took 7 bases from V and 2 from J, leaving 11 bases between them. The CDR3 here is CASISRGNTGELFF. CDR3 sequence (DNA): TGTGCCAGCATCTCCAGGGGAAACACCGGGGAGCTGTTTTTT.